The TCR beta chain described here comes from a study of T cell changes during pregnancy in multiple sclerosis (dated by TCRdb to about 2019). Looking at the study overall: In women with multiple sclerosis, the researchers looked at how the T cell repertoire shifted as pregnancy progressed.

Worth noting for this clone: It has no known antigen specificity. No much larger clone exists at a distance of one base, and base qualities are not known.

Receptors were amplified or captured by the immunoSEQ multiplex PCR assay. Drawn from immuneACCESS, this table holds only the in-frame rearrangements with V and J called that TCRdb kept. Clones are partly lost; checked studies trace under half to an unresolved V gene and leave the rest unexplained. This sample has approximately 68,000 clones in its table, and 91% of those were observed once. The ten biggest clones cover roughly 0.7% of the sample. The germline V gene (reference sequence) specifies SGHNT as CDR1 and YYREEE as CDR2. V is trimmed back by 1 base and J by 1 base, and the junction contains 4 bases that no gene match accounts for. The CDR3 runs 15 residues from the cysteine to the phenylalanine. CDR3 DNA is the only sequence kept; it has 45 bases, read in frame from the first base.

The chain is made from TRBV5-4 and TRBJ2-7; 8 nucleotides in the junction match TRBD1. The sequence was collected from a female donor in good health, enrolled as a control in a pregnancy study. The material was peripheral blood, obtained in the third trimester of pregnancy. CDR3 loop: CASSLKRTGSYEQYF. The nucleotide sequence is given as TGTGCCAGCAGCTTGAAAAGGACAGGGTCCTACGAGCAGTACTTC.